The 21 T cell receptor beta chains below come from one sample, sequenced in a study of breast tumors, draining lymph nodes, adjacent tissues. TCRdb re-analysed the multiplex PCR reads in MiXCR, keeping a single row per CDR3 protein. The sample shows roughly 49,000 distinct CDR3 sequences, roughly two fifths of them seen only once. Sequencing was done on a sample of breast tumor tissue. The receptors were gathered from a female donor with breast cancer. Some clones in this sample may be carry-over from other donors' samples.

In its sample, this clonotype was seen many times. This may be a read error: a much more frequent sequence differs by one nucleotide. This chain connects TRBV20-1 to TRBJ2-7; 8 positions agree with TRBD1. With 5 bases clipped from V and 6 bases from J, the junction kept 12 bases outside the gene matches. Germline V gives CDR1 DFQATT, CDR2 SNEGSKA (reference sequence). The CDR3 extends over 14 amino acids. Here the CDR3 reads CSARPTGAVSEQYF. DNA for the CDR3: TGCAGTGCTCGACCGACAGGGGCAGTCTCCGAGCAGTACTTC.

There are many counts of this clonotype. The genes are TRBV12-3 or TRBV12-4 and TRBJ1-2, with D possibly being TRBD1 (6 bases). The CDR3 has 15 residues. With 2 bases removed from V and 3 bases from J, the gap between germline ends came to 13 bases. CDR3 amino acids: CASSLIGGVYYGYTF. CDR3 nucleotides: TGTGCCAGCAGTTTAATTGGGGGCGTTTACTATGGCTACACCTTC.

This clonotype was recorded at least ten times. The rearrangement uses TRBV28 and TRBJ1-6, with 10 bases matching TRBD1. The V gene end was trimmed by 6 bases and the J gene end by 9 bases; junction bases not matched to a gene: 5. Germline V gene data show CDR1 as MDHEN and CDR2 as SYDVKM. This CDR3 has 14 amino acids. In nucleotides, the CDR3 is TGTGCCAGCAGCAGGACAGGGGGAACTTCACCCCTCCACTTT. Its translation: CASSRTGGTSPLHF.

As for this clonotype: A read error may be the cause here, since a much bigger clone is one base away. The CDR3 region has the DNA TGTGCCAGCAGTTTAGGCCCTATGGTGTATAGTCAGTCCTTC. Its translation is CASSLGPMVYSQSF. The chain employs TRBV28 and TRBJ2-1; the D is unclear. CDR1 is MDHEN, CDR2 SYDVKM, per germline. This CDR3 contains 14 residues.

The J gene is TRBJ2-2, the V gene TRBV7-2, with 9 positions matching TRBD1. This CDR3 region has 17 residues. After removal of 5 bases from V and 0 bases from J, the junction contained 7 bases not matched to a gene. The germline CDR1 and CDR2 sequences are SGHTA and FQGNSA. As DNA, the CDR3 is TGTGCCAGCAGCCCTACAGGGGGCTGTGCGAACACCGGGGAGCTGTTTTTT. This gives the protein CASSPTGGCANTGELFF.

This clonotype appeared many times. The V call is TRBV3-1, the J call TRBJ2-3; no firm D call. Trimming left V 5 bases short and J 2 bases short, with 5 bases between. The CDR3 runs 12 residues. Germline V gene sequence: CDR1 LGHDT, CDR2 YNNKEL (reference sequence). This CDR3 reads CASSTFTDTQYF. The CDR3 DNA is TGTGCCAGCAGCACTTTCACAGATACGCAGTATTTT.

J is TRBJ1-1 and V is TRBV19; D is undetermined. Trimming pared 3 bases from V and 10 bases from J, leaving 15 bases between. Germline-derived CDR1 and CDR2 are LNHDA and SQIVND (reference sequence). The CDR3 contains 13 residues. The CDR3 region has the DNA TGTGCCAGTAGTATTCCGGTTTCAAGTGTAGCTTTCTTT. Translation gives CASSIPVSSVAFF.

This clonotype was observed a few times. The chain links TRBV28 to TRBJ2-2; either TRBD1 or TRBD2 may fit D (5 bases each). The V gene lost 7 bases and the J gene lost 5 bases, with 17 bases spanning the gap. The CDR3 is 15 amino acids. The germline gives CDR1 MDHEN, CDR2 SYDVKM. The CDR3 loop is CASTSGTTDTGELFF. The CDR3 region has the DNA TGTGCCAGCACTTCCGGGACCACTGATACCGGGGAGCTGTTTTTT.

This clonotype has a count of ten or more. J is TRBJ2-2 and V is TRBV18; no firm D call. Trimming removed 6 bases from V and 4 bases from J, with 18 bases in between. This CDR3 is built from 16 residues. Germline CDR1 KGHSH, CDR2 LQKENI. The CDR3 DNA reads TGTGCCAGCTCTGTCTCGGGCGGCTTCTCCACCGGGGAGCTGTTTTTT. Its protein is CASSVSGGFSTGELFF.

This clonotype is labeled medium-sized. The J gene is TRBJ2-2, the V gene TRBV5-1; 7 bases map to TRBD2. This CDR3 spans 16 amino acids. The germline CDR1 and CDR2 sequences are SGHRS and YFSETQ. With V trimmed by 3 bases and J by 2 bases, 7 bases remained unmatched. CDR3 coding DNA: TGCGCCAGCAGCTCCTCGACTAGCAGAAACACCGGGGAGCTGTTTTTT. Translation gives CASSSSTSRNTGELFF.

The rearrangement links TRBV20-1 to TRBJ1-2, with D perhaps matching TRBD1 (6 bases). Trimming took off 5 bases at V and 2 bases at J, with 15 bases between the two ends. In germline, CDR1 is DFQATT, CDR2 SNEGSKA (reference sequence). This CDR3 is built from 14 residues. CDR3 residues: CSAPDSFLNYGYTF. The CDR3 DNA sequence: TGCAGTGCTCCGGACAGTTTCCTCAACTATGGCTACACCTTC.

This clonotype was counted at least ten times. V usage is TRBV29-1 and J usage is TRBJ2-3; D may be TRBD2 (5 bases). There are 12 residues in the CDR3. Germline CDR1 and CDR2: SQVTM and ANQGSEA. The germline V and J ends were trimmed by 3 bases and 10 bases, with 14 bases remaining between them. CDR3 amino acids: CSVEGRGWAQYF. Written as DNA, the CDR3 is TGCAGCGTTGAGGGTCGGGGATGGGCGCAGTATTTT.

DNA of the CDR3: TGTGCCAGCAGCCCACTACTAGCGGGAGAAGGCGAGACCCAGTACTTC. Encoded protein: CASSPLLAGEGETQYF. The V and J genes are TRBV7-9 and TRBJ2-5, with TRBD2 matching 11 bases. J gave up 5 bases and V 5 bases, and 10 bases lay outside the gene matches. This CDR3 has 16 residues. Germline V gene data show CDR1 as SEHNR and CDR2 as FQNEAQ (reference sequence).

There are many counts of this clonotype. One base away lies a much larger clone, so this may be a sequencing read error. The chain links TRBV20-1 to TRBJ2-3; weak D call: TRBD2 (5 bases). In germline, CDR1 is DFQATT, CDR2 SNEGSKA (reference sequence). The CDR3 consists of 14 residues. Written as DNA, the CDR3 is TGCAGTGCTCATTCAGCGGTAGCCACAGCTACGCAGTATTTT. Translated: CSAHSAVATATQYF.

The rearrangement joins TRBV20-1 to TRBJ1-2; 8 bases fit TRBD1. Germline V lookup: CDR1 DFQATT, CDR2 SNEGSKA (reference sequence). The CDR3 totals 13 residues. V gave up 6 bases and J gave up 4 bases; unmatched junction bases: 7. The CDR3 loop is CSATDRASYGYTF. As DNA, the CDR3 is TGCAGTGCAACGGACAGGGCGAGCTATGGCTACACCTTC.

This chain links TRBV11-3 with TRBJ2-7; D is ambiguous. Trimming stripped 9 bases from V and 5 bases from J, with 17 bases between. Germline CDR1 reads SGHNT; CDR2 reads YENEEA. The length of the CDR3 is 13 residues. CDR3 nucleotides: TGTGCCAGTAGTATGTCCGCAGGACACGAGCAGTACTTC. Protein: CASSMSAGHEQYF.

Ten or more counts support this clonotype. This chain links TRBV5-6 with TRBJ2-7; D is unresolved. Germline V gives CDR1 SGHDT, CDR2 YYEEEE. The CDR3 is 14 amino acids. V shed 4 bases and J shed 6 bases, with 17 bases lying between them. In DNA form, the CDR3 reads TGTGCCAGCAGCGTCGGGCAAAGGGATAGCGAGCAGTACTTC. It encodes CASSVGQRDSEQYF. Variable domain in full (rest from reference TRBV5-6 and TRBJ2-7): DAGVTQSPTHLIKTRGQQVTLRCSPKSGHDTVSWYQQALGQGPQFIFQYYEEEERQRGNFPDRFSGHQFPNYSSELNVNALLLGDSALYLCASSVGQRDSEQYFGPGTRLTVT.

In its sample, this clonotype was seen many times. The rearrangement joins TRBV10-3 to TRBJ2-7; 12 bases are a match to TRBD2. CDR1 and CDR2 from the germline V gene are ENHRY and SYGVKD. The CDR3 is 16 residues long. With V trimmed by 4 bases and J by 4 bases, 8 bases remained unmatched. Here the CDR3 DNA reads TGTGCCATCAGTGGCCGGACTAGCGGGACCTTGTACGAGCAGTACTTC. Its translation is CAISGRTSGTLYEQYF.

The rearrangement links TRBV20-1 to TRBJ2-7; D not certain. In germline, CDR1 is DFQATT, CDR2 SNEGSKA (reference sequence). This CDR3 has 14 amino acids. V lost 3 bases and J lost 6, with 18 bases in between. The CDR3 loop is CSASSAASPGEQYF. CDR3 in DNA: TGCAGTGCTAGTTCAGCAGCCAGCCCCGGCGAGCAGTACTTC.

V is TRBV20-1 and J is TRBJ2-3; no clear D gene. The CDR3 has 13 residues. CDR1 DFQATT and CDR2 SNEGSKA come from the germline V gene (reference sequence). Trimming stripped 4 bases from V and 3 bases from J, with 11 bases between. The CDR3 region is CSAKTGRTDTQYF. CDR3 in DNA: TGCAGTGCTAAGACTGGACGGACAGATACGCAGTATTTT.

The V and J genes are TRBV14 and TRBJ2-3, with 8 bases lining up with TRBD1. The ends lost 4 bases at V and 3 bases at J; junction bases unmatched: 9. Germline lookup yields CDR1 SGHDN and CDR2 FVKESK. The CDR3 consists of 16 residues. The CDR3 DNA follows: TGTGCCAGCAGCCGCCAACAGGGGGGCGAAACAGATACGCAGTATTTT. Residues: CASSRQQGGETDTQYF.